Described below is a single TCR beta chain sequence and its context. Participants came from under 30 US areas, aged about 18 to 95 years. Participants were placed into cohorts based on the clinical history they reported. Recovery among Cohort 3 donors was established by two negative PCRs, clearance, or symptom resolution. This entry comes from a study of blood T cell repertoires in COVID-19. Germline V CDR1 and CDR2: SGHAT, FQNNGV. The length of the CDR3 is 13 residues. V was pared by 5 bases and J by 6 bases, with 10 bases between. Study processing details: Amplification with reference gene primers provided the estimates of nucleated cell counts. The protocol was immunoSEQ multiplex PCR, while the TCRdb copy is restricted to in-frame clones and leaves out a portion. V, J and clone size were drawn from that table, and D and trimming were deduced from the DNA. Of over 200,000 clones in the sample, 90% are singletons; the top ten hold 1.2%.

The sample comprised PBMCs or T cells enriched from blood (not recorded which). This TCR came from a man under 40 who had recovered from COVID-19. This chain links TRBV11-2 with TRBJ2-2; perhaps TRBD1 as D (5 bases). The DNA for the CDR3 is TGTGCCAGCAGCGGACACAAAGCCGGGGAGCTGTTTTTT. Its translation: CASSGHKAGELFF.